The 32 T cell receptor beta chains below all came from one sample that was sequenced in a study of type 1 regulatory T cells (TCRdb year 2021). What these receptors recognize is not known. Sequenced using an Illumina MiSeq. The public reads were quality trimmed at Q25 with fastp and then assembled into clones with MiXCR by TCRdb, keeping productive beta chains. CDR3 protein duplicates are merged, each entry listing the most common genes and DNA. The sample table contains more than 60,000 distinct CDR3 sequences; only one count was recorded for 45% to 50% of them. The biggest ten clones account for around 2.1% of the sample. The sequenced sample was cultured non-Tr1 T cells, either the whole culture or a sorted T cell fraction (not recorded which). The sample's cell subset or site label, decoded: non-Tr1 population from the T-allo10 product. These receptors originate from a human donor in good health.

There are a few counts of this clonotype. The chain links TRBV6-1 to TRBJ2-3; 12 nucleotides line up with TRBD2. CDR3 size: 18 residues. J gave up 2 bases and V 0 bases, and 6 bases lay outside the gene matches. Germline V gene sequence: CDR1 MNHNS, CDR2 SASEGT. DNA for the CDR3: TGTGCCAGCAGTGAAGCGCTAACTAGCGGGGGGCCCACAGATACGCAGTATTTT. It yields the protein CASSEALTSGGPTDTQYF.

CDR3 loop: CASSQFGSGGTYEQYF. CDR3 nucleotide sequence: TGTGCCAGCAGCCAATTCGGGAGCGGGGGGACCTACGAGCAGTACTTC. This chain connects TRBV3-1 to TRBJ2-7; 9 bases map to TRBD2. Germline trimming cut 2 bases from V and 2 bases from J; bases unmatched to any gene: 7. CDR3 length equals 16 residues. Germline V gene sequence: CDR1 LGHDT, CDR2 YNNKEL (reference sequence).

The V gene is TRBV6-1, the J gene TRBJ2-3, with 8 nucleotides matching TRBD2. The V segment lost 3 bases and the J segment 2 bases; nucleotides outside the gene matches: 7. Germline CDR1 and CDR2: MNHNS and SASEGT. CDR3 length equals 16 residues. CDR3 DNA: TGTGCCAGCAGTGAGTTCCGGGGGGGCCCCACAGATACGCAGTATTTT. Translation: CASSEFRGGPTDTQYF.

The chain uses TRBV4-1 and TRBJ1-2, with 7 nucleotides matching TRBD1. V lost 4 bases to trimming and J lost 5 bases; unmatched junction nucleotides: 10. This CDR3 comprises 15 residues. CDR1 and CDR2 from the germline V gene are MGHRA and YSYEKL. The CDR3 sequence: CASSPSRGAEYGYTF. Here the CDR3 DNA reads TGCGCCAGCAGCCCAAGCAGGGGGGCGGAATATGGCTACACCTTC.

J is TRBJ2-4 and V is TRBV7-8; D possibly uses TRBD1 or TRBD2 (6 bases each). Trimming stripped 0 bases from V and 2 bases from J, with 11 bases between. Germline assignment: CDR1 SGHVS and CDR2 FQNEAQ. The CDR3 length is 16 residues. CDR3 region: CASSLAGGETKNIQYF. The DNA of the CDR3 is TGTGCCAGCAGCTTAGCGGGGGGCGAAACCAAAAACATTCAGTACTTC.

This chain uses TRBV20-1 with TRBJ2-2, with 10 bases aligning to TRBD2. Losses at the gene ends were 3 bases for V and 0 bases for J; bases not matched to a gene: 1. The germline V gene encodes CDR1 DFQATT and CDR2 SNEGSKA (reference sequence). This CDR3 is built from 15 residues. The CDR3 coding sequence is TGCAGTGCTAGGGGACTAGCGTCGAACACCGGGGAGCTGTTTTTT. Protein product: CSARGLASNTGELFF.

The CDR3 protein is CASSPPGGGSYEQYF. In DNA form, the CDR3 reads TGTGCCAGTAGTCCCCCAGGAGGTGGATCCTACGAGCAGTACTTC. This chain links TRBV19 with TRBJ2-7; D is perhaps TRBD2 (5 bases). In germline, CDR1 is LNHDA, CDR2 SQIVND (reference sequence). The ends were cut back, 5 bases at V and 1 base at J, with 15 bases in the middle. The CDR3 is 15 amino acids. Together with reference TRBV19 and TRBJ2-7, the CDR3 gives the full variable domain: DGGITQSPKYLFRKEGQNVTLSCEQNLNHDAMYWYRQDPGQGLRLIYYSQIVNDFQKGDIAEGYSVSREKKESFPLTVTSAQKNPTAFYLCASSPPGGGSYEQYFGPGTRLTVT.

This clonotype was picked up a small number of times. The chain is built from TRBV7-2 and TRBJ1-6; tentatively, D is TRBD1 (5 bases). V lost 6 bases, J lost 7 bases, and 22 bases lay in between. This CDR3 is 17 amino acids long. Germline CDR1 reads SGHTA; CDR2 reads FQGNSA. The CDR3 DNA reads TGTGCCAGCAGTTCCCGGGTAGCAGGGCTGGGAAATTCACCCCTCCACTTT. This codes for CASSSRVAGLGNSPLHF.

The chain carries TRBV7-6 and TRBJ1-1, with a possible D match to TRBD1 (5 bases). Germline V gene data show CDR1 as SGHVS and CDR2 as FNYEAQ. V lost 1 base and J lost 0, with 12 bases in between. The CDR3 sequence is 16 residues long. CDR3 in amino acids: CASSLVGRALNTEAFF. The CDR3 DNA follows: TGTGCCAGCAGCTTAGTCGGCAGGGCCTTGAACACTGAAGCTTTCTTT.

This clonotype was found a few times. The chain combines TRBV7-9 with TRBJ1-6; unclear D gene. CDR1 and CDR2 from the germline V gene are SEHNR and FQNEAQ (reference sequence). The CDR3 is 13 amino acids. V was shortened by 5 bases and J by 10 bases, with 12 bases between the two germline ends. The CDR3 sequence is CASSLRAVSPLHF. DNA for the CDR3: TGTGCCAGCAGCCTCCGCGCGGTCTCACCCCTCCACTTT.

The chain has TRBV29-1 and TRBJ2-3, with D possibly TRBD2 on 5 matching bases. The V gene's germline CDR1 is SQVTM and CDR2 ANQGSEA. The CDR3 is made up of 14 amino acids. V lost 3 bases to trimming and J lost 7 bases, with 17 bases between them. CDR3 sequence reads: CSVDVSRPGNTQYF. CDR3 bases: TGCAGCGTTGATGTGTCGCGACCGGGGAATACGCAGTATTTT.

V usage is TRBV18 and J usage is TRBJ1-5; perhaps TRBD1 as D (5 bases). Trimming shortened V by 6 bases and J by 3 bases, and 12 bases separated the two germline ends. This CDR3 comprises 14 residues. CDR1 and CDR2 from the germline V gene are KGHSH and LQKENI. This chain's CDR3 is CASSATGINQPQHF. CDR3 coding DNA: TGTGCCAGCTCTGCAACAGGAATCAATCAGCCCCAGCATTTT.

V and J are TRBV7-9 and TRBJ1-4; 9 bases align to TRBD1. The CDR3 sequence is 15 residues long. Per germline, CDR1 SEHNR and CDR2 FQNEAQ (reference sequence). Trimming took 5 bases from V and 5 from J; bases not matched to a gene: 6. Here the CDR3 DNA reads TGTGCCAGCAGCCCTGGGACAGGGTCAAATGAAAAACTGTTTTTT. Its translation: CASSPGTGSNEKLFF. Variable domain in full (rest from reference TRBV7-9 and TRBJ1-4): DTGVSQNPRHKITKRGQNVTFRCDPISEHNRLYWYRQTLGQGPEFLTYFQNEAQLEKSRLLSDRFSAERPKGSFSTLEIQRTEQGDSAMYLCASSPGTGSNEKLFFGSGTQLSVL.

This clonotype has a handful of counts. This rearrangement joins TRBV19 to TRBJ2-3; 8 bases are shared with TRBD2. Germline V gene lookup returns CDR1 LNHDA and CDR2 SQIVND (reference sequence). This CDR3 region has 16 residues. V shed 0 bases, J shed 1 base, and the junction held 3 bases outside the gene matches. The CDR3 coding sequence is TGTGCCAGTAGTATAGAAGCGGGGGCTGGCACAGATACGCAGTATTTT. Translated, it gives CASSIEAGAGTDTQYF.

This clonotype has more than one count but fewer than ten. The V and J genes are TRBV5-1 and TRBJ2-1, with D perhaps given as TRBD1 or TRBD2 (5 bases each). The CDR3 covers 16 residues. Trimming pared 0 bases from V and 1 base from J, leaving 11 bases between. Germline V gene data show CDR1 as SGHRS and CDR2 as YFSETQ. CDR3 bases: TGCGCCAGCAGCTTGGGGGGCTCGGGATCCTACAATGAGCAGTTCTTC. Translating it yields CASSLGGSGSYNEQFF.

This clonotype was seen a few times. The chain uses TRBV7-9 and TRBJ2-7; D ambiguous. Trimming left V 3 bases short and J 0 bases short, with 9 bases between. Per germline, CDR1 SEHNR and CDR2 FQNEAQ (reference sequence). The CDR3 is 14 amino acids. The CDR3 reads CASSFAGGSYEQYF. The CDR3 DNA follows: TGTGCCAGCAGCTTTGCAGGCGGCTCCTACGAGCAGTACTTC.

This clonotype was counted only a few times. This sequence joins TRBV7-2 and TRBJ2-5, with TRBD1 identical over 7 bases. Per the germline V gene, CDR1 is SGHTA and CDR2 is FQGNSA. J lost 2 bases, V lost 5 bases, and 11 bases had no gene match. The CDR3 extends over 16 amino acids. The CDR3 loop reads CASSRTGVGLQETQYF. CDR3 bases: TGTGCCAGCAGCCGAACAGGGGTTGGATTGCAAGAGACCCAGTACTTC.

The V and J genes are TRBV6-4 and TRBJ2-3, with 11 bases fitting TRBD2. The CDR3 covers 14 residues. Germline V gene sequence: CDR1 MRHNA, CDR2 SNTAGT. J gave up 4 bases and V 4 bases, and 1 base lay outside the gene matches. DNA for the CDR3: TGTGCCAGCAGTGTAGCGGGGGGGCCAGATACGCAGTATTTT. Translating gives CASSVAGGPDTQYF.

This sequence joins TRBV6-1 and TRBJ1-1; TRBD1 matches at 9 bases. CDR1 MNHNS and CDR2 SASEGT come from the germline V gene. The CDR3 is 16 amino acids. V was pared by 6 bases and J by 5 bases, with 13 bases of the junction left unmatched. The CDR3 loop reads CASSRNTGGVGTEAFF. The CDR3 region has the DNA TGTGCCAGCAGCAGAAACACAGGGGGCGTAGGTACTGAAGCTTTCTTT.

The chain carries TRBV20-1 and TRBJ1-1; D gene ambiguous. Germline lookup yields CDR1 DFQATT and CDR2 SNEGSKA (reference sequence). This CDR3 is built from 14 residues. The V and J ends lost 1 base and 4 bases respectively, with 13 bases between them. CDR3 residues: CSARGRMTPTEAFF. The CDR3 bases are TGCAGTGCTAGAGGGAGGATGACTCCCACTGAAGCTTTCTTT.

This clonotype was detected a few times. V and J are TRBV3-1 and TRBJ2-3; no definite D call. The germline CDR1 and CDR2 sequences are LGHDT and YNNKEL (reference sequence). The CDR3 extends over 15 amino acids. Trimming pared 1 base from V and 2 bases from J, leaving 10 bases between. The CDR3 coding sequence is TGTGCCAGCAGCCAAGGGTTCGCAGCCACAGATACGCAGTATTTT. It yields the protein CASSQGFAATDTQYF.

V and J are TRBV19 and TRBJ1-1; D not certain. CDR3 length equals 17 residues. V lost 7 bases and J 1 base, leaving 22 bases between the germline ends. Germline-derived CDR1 and CDR2 are LNHDA and SQIVND (reference sequence). The CDR3 region has the DNA TGTGCCAGTAAACCGGTCAGTGGAGGCCAAAGGAACACTGAAGCTTTCTTT. Its translation: CASKPVSGGQRNTEAFF.

The chain employs TRBV7-3 and TRBJ2-1; tentatively, D is TRBD1 or TRBD2 (6 bases each). Trimming shortened V by 5 bases and J by 2 bases, and 13 bases separated the two germline ends. CDR1 is SGHTA and CDR2 is FQGTGA in the germline V gene. The CDR3 totals 15 residues. The CDR3 nucleotides are TGTGCCAGCAGCCCCACGGGGGCCACCTACAATGAGCAGTTCTTC. Translated, it gives CASSPTGATYNEQFF.

The chain joins TRBV11-3 to TRBJ2-5; 8 nucleotides agree with TRBD1. J was trimmed by 5 bases and V by 3 bases; bases with no gene match: 2. Germline V lookup: CDR1 SGHNT, CDR2 YENEEA. The CDR3 consists of 13 residues. The CDR3 protein is CASSLTGEETQYF. The CDR3, as DNA: TGTGCCAGCAGCTTGACAGGGGAGGAGACCCAGTACTTC.

The chain joins TRBV27 to TRBJ2-1; D may correspond to TRBD1 or TRBD2 (5 bases each). V was shortened by 5 bases and J by 0 bases, with 17 bases between the two germline ends. The CDR3 spans 17 residues. Germline V gene lookup returns CDR1 MNHEY and CDR2 SMNVEV (reference sequence). This chain's CDR3 is CASSARGSEISYNEQFF. CDR3 nucleotide sequence: TGTGCCAGCAGTGCGAGGGGTTCCGAAATCTCCTACAATGAGCAGTTCTTC.

The rearrangement links TRBV5-1 to TRBJ2-3, with 7 bases lining up with TRBD2. J lost 3 bases, V lost 6 bases, and 10 bases had no gene match. The CDR3 loop spans 15 amino acids. CDR1 is SGHRS and CDR2 is YFSETQ in the germline V gene. CDR3 DNA sequence: TGCGCCAGCATGCGTAGGACTAGGGAGACAGATACGCAGTATTTT. Amino acids: CASMRRTRETDTQYF.

This clonotype was seen only a few times. CDR3 bases: TGTGCCAGCAGCTTAGGGGGGAGAGATACGCAGTATTTT. Residues: CASSLGGRDTQYF. V gene TRBV7-2 combines with J gene TRBJ2-3; either TRBD1 or TRBD2 may supply D (5 bases each). The CDR3 covers 13 residues. Per germline, CDR1 SGHTA and CDR2 FQGNSA. The ends were cut back, 1 base at V and 5 bases at J, with 7 bases in the middle.

This chain uses TRBV5-1 with TRBJ2-3, with 10 bases matching TRBD1. CDR3 size: 16 residues. V dropped 0 bases and J dropped 3; count of bases not matched to a gene: 4. Germline V gives CDR1 SGHRS, CDR2 YFSETQ. In DNA form, the CDR3 reads TGCGCCAGCAGCTTGGACCCGGGACAGGGGACAGATACGCAGTATTTT. Translating it yields CASSLDPGQGTDTQYF.

This clonotype was counted between two and nine times. The chain links TRBV13 to TRBJ1-3; no reliable D call. CDR3 size: 12 residues. Germline V gives CDR1 PRHDT, CDR2 FYEKMQ (reference sequence). Trimming shortened V by 2 bases and J by 4 bases, and 3 bases separated the two germline ends. Here the CDR3 reads CASSLRGNTIYF. CDR3 coding DNA: TGTGCCAGCAGCTTAAGGGGAAACACCATATATTTT.

The chain has TRBV7-6 and TRBJ1-5, with D uncertain. This CDR3 is 14 amino acids long. Germline lookup yields CDR1 SGHVS and CDR2 FNYEAQ. With 5 bases removed from V and 3 bases from J, the gap between germline ends came to 11 bases. CDR3 sequence (DNA): TGTGCCAGCAGCCCGACCGAAAACAATCAGCCCCAGCATTTT. Protein sequence: CASSPTENNQPQHF.

J is TRBJ1-1 and V is TRBV12-3 or TRBV12-4; 9 nucleotides line up with TRBD1. The CDR3 contains 14 residues. The V and J ends lost 7 bases and 6 bases, in that order; junction bases with no gene match: 9. The CDR3 reads CASTPTGGFAEAFF. CDR3 bases: TGTGCCAGCACCCCGACAGGGGGGTTCGCTGAAGCTTTCTTT.

The chain couples TRBV27 to TRBJ1-6, with 8 bases identical to TRBD1. Trimming at V came to 0 bases and at J to 10 bases, leaving 8 bases not matched to a gene. The CDR3 covers 16 residues. Germline V gene sequence: CDR1 MNHEY, CDR2 SMNVEV (reference sequence). This chain's CDR3 is CASSLSSDRVGSPLHF. The CDR3 DNA reads TGTGCCAGCAGTTTATCCTCGGACAGGGTAGGGTCACCCCTCCACTTT.